Listed below are T cell receptor beta chains from one sample, sequenced in a study of OX40 agonist ivuxolimab in advanced cancers. The assay was immunoSEQ multiplex PCR, and TCRdb's table has in-frame clones only and misses some. This table has roughly 64,000 clones, more than 80% appearing once. Sequencing used CD4+ or CD8+ T cells sorted from blood, obtained in a trial of the OX40 agonist ivuxolimab. The receptors were sampled from an adult with an advanced solid tumor such as melanoma, head and neck, liver or kidney cancer. Each CDR3 is given with its conserved first and last residue. Each record gives: clone size, D gene, V gene, J gene, CDR3 DNA, CDR3 protein. A D gene is named only where the DNA matches it firmly. The size entry is marked missing in some rows and otherwise reads once, few, many or a size class.

>.|.|TRBV29-1|TRBJ2-5
TGCAGCGTTGTCAGGACAGCACAAGAGACCCAGTACTTC
CSVVRTAQETQYF
>.|.|TRBV10-2|TRBJ2-3
TGCGCCAGCAGCCCCGGGACCCTTAGCACAGATACGCAGTATTTT
CASSPGTLSTDTQYF
>.|.|TRBV4-2|TRBJ2-7
TGTGCCAGCAGCCAAGACCGGCGGAGGGACGAGCAGTACTTC
CASSQDRRRDEQYF
>.|TRBD1|TRBV19|TRBJ1-5
TGTGCCAGTAGTATTGGACAGGGGAGGGTTCAGCCCCAGCATTTT
CASSIGQGRVQPQHF
>.|TRBD2|TRBV7-2|TRBJ2-2
TGTGCCAGCAGCTTAGTCGCGGGGGTACTAATCGGGGAGCTGTTTTTT
CASSLVAGVLIGELFF
>.|.|TRBV2|TRBJ2-5
TGTGCCAGCAGTGTGGTCGAATGGGTCAGGGCCCACGAAGAGACCCAGTACTTC
CASSVVEWVRAHEETQYF
>.|.|TRBV6-6|TRBJ2-7
TGTGCCAGCACTAACAGACAGTCCTACTCCTACGAGCAGTACTTC
CASTNRQSYSYEQYF
>.|TRBD1|TRBV19|TRBJ2-2
TGTGCCAGTACCAGGAGGGGACAGGCTAGCGGGGAGCTGTTTTTT
CASTRRGQASGELFF
>.|TRBD1|TRBV11-3|TRBJ2-3
TGTGCCAGCAGCTCCCAACAGGGGGCAAGGGCAGATACGCAGTATTTT
CASSSQQGARADTQYF
>once|TRBD2|TRBV9|TRBJ2-2
TGTGCCAGCAGCCCCGGGACTAGTGTCGCCGGGGAGCTGTTTTTT
CASSPGTSVAGELFF
>.|TRBD2|TRBV19|TRBJ2-3
TGTGCCAGTAGTGCAGCCGGGACTAGCGGGAGACGCGGCACAGATACGCAGTATTTT
CASSAAGTSGRRGTDTQYF
>.|.|TRBV5-4|TRBJ2-6
TGTGCCAGCAGCTTGTGGAACGCCCGTCCCGGGGCCAACGTCCTGACTTTC
CASSLWNARPGANVLTF
>.|.|TRBV2|TRBJ1-1
TGTGCCAGCAGCCTGAAACAGGGTAACACTGAAGCTTTCTTT
CASSLKQGNTEAFF
>.|.|TRBV30|TRBJ1-4
TGTGCCTGGTCAGGGTCGGTTAATGAAAAACTGTTTTTT
CAWSGSVNEKLFF
>.|.|TRBV28|TRBJ2-1
TGTGCCAGCAGTCAGCCCCCGAGGTCCTACAATGAGCAGTTCTTC
CASSQPPRSYNEQFF
>.|.|TRBV5-1|TRBJ1-2
TGCGCCAGCAGCTTGATTGGGATTGAGGGAAACTTCTATGGCTACACCTTC
CASSLIGIEGNFYGYTF
>.|.|TRBV7-2|TRBJ1-6
TGTGCCAGCAGCTTAGCTCCCAGCCCCCGGAGGATGAATTCACCCCTCCACTTT
CASSLAPSPRRMNSPLHF
>.|TRBD2|TRBV5-4|TRBJ2-4
TGTGCCAGCAGCCCGGAGGGACTAGCGGGACTAGCCAAAAACATTCAGTACTTC
CASSPEGLAGLAKNIQYF
>once|TRBD2|TRBV6-4|TRBJ2-1
TGTGCCAGCAGCAGGACTAGCGGCTCCTACAATGAGCAGTTCTTC
CASSRTSGSYNEQFF
>.|.|TRBV5-1|TRBJ1-4
TGCGCCAGCAGACAGGGAAATGAAAAACTGTTTTTT
CASRQGNEKLFF
>.|.|TRBV5-1|TRBJ1-4
TGCGCCAGCAGCATTGGACAGTATAATGAAAAACTGTTTTTT
CASSIGQYNEKLFF
>.|TRBD1|TRBV11-2|TRBJ2-5
TGTGCCAGCAGCCCTGGGGACAGGGCCCACCAAGAGACCCAGTACTTC
CASSPGDRAHQETQYF
>once|TRBD2|TRBV6-5|TRBJ2-3
TGTGCCAGCGCCAGCGGGGGAAGCACAGATACGCAGTATTTT
CASASGGSTDTQYF
>.|.|TRBV7-6|TRBJ2-2
TGTGCCAGCAGCTTAGTTGTAGGGGGAGCCACCGGGGAGCTGTTTTTT
CASSLVVGGATGELFF
>.|.|TRBV5-4|TRBJ2-5
TGTGCCAGCAGCTTGTCGGCCGGGCGGGAGACCCAGTACTTC
CASSLSAGRETQYF
>.|.|TRBV5-1|TRBJ2-5
TGCGCCAGCAGCTTGACCTGGGACAAGGCAGAGACCCAGTACTTC
CASSLTWDKAETQYF
>.|TRBD2|TRBV7-8|TRBJ2-7
TGTGCCAGCAGCCGTAGGGAGGGCGCCGAGCAGTACTTC
CASSRREGAEQYF
>.|TRBD1|TRBV5-1|TRBJ2-5
TGCGCCAGCCGGACAGGGCAAGAGACCCAGTACTTC
CASRTGQETQYF
>.|.|TRBV10-3|TRBJ2-6
TGTGCCATCAGTGAGCCTGTCCGGGGGTCCAACGTCCTGACTTTC
CAISEPVRGSNVLTF
>.|TRBD1|TRBV10-3|TRBJ2-2
TGTGCCATCAGAGCAGGGGGCAGGGACACCGGGGAGCTGTTTTTT
CAIRAGGRDTGELFF
>few|.|TRBV27|TRBJ1-1
TGTGCCAGCAGTTTAATTGGACAGTACACTGAAGCTTTCTTT
CASSLIGQYTEAFF
>.|.|TRBV7-6|TRBJ1-3
TGTGCCAGCAGCTTAAATGTCAGACAGACTGTAGCCTTT
CASSLNVRQTVAF
>.|.|TRBV6-5|TRBJ2-3
TGTGCCAGCAGTTACCCCTGGCCCGTGGGGACAGATACGCAGTATTTT
CASSYPWPVGTDTQYF
>.|.|TRBV11-3|TRBJ2-1
TGTGCCAGCAGCTTAGGCATTAATAATGAGCAGTTCTTC
CASSLGINNEQFF
>.|.|TRBV27|TRBJ2-3
TGTGCCAGCAGTTCCCAGACGGCGGGGCCAACCACAGATACGCAGTATTTT
CASSSQTAGPTTDTQYF
>.|.|TRBV30|TRBJ1-2
TGTGCCTGGAGTCCACAGAACTATGGCTACACCTTC
CAWSPQNYGYTF
>.|.|TRBV10-3|TRBJ2-5
TGTGCCATCAGTGATGGTAGGCAAGAGACCCAGTACTTC
CAISDGRQETQYF
>.|.|TRBV6-6|TRBJ2-7
TGTGCCAGCGCCCATGGTAGTAGCGAGCAGTACTTC
CASAHGSSEQYF
>few|TRBD2|TRBV11-2|TRBJ2-3
TGTGCCAGCAGCCCGAGGGGGGATTCTAGCGGGGGAGTCGCAGATACGCAGTATTTT
CASSPRGDSSGGVADTQYF
>.|.|TRBV10-3|TRBJ2-7
TGTGCCATCAGTGAGTTAGGGGGAGGGCGCGACGAGCAGTACTTC
CAISELGGGRDEQYF
>.|TRBD1|TRBV27|TRBJ1-2
TGTGCCAGCAGTTTAGACAGGGCTAACTATGGCTACACCTTC
CASSLDRANYGYTF
>.|.|TRBV7-9|TRBJ2-1
TGTGCCAGCAGCTCGGTTGAGCAGTTCTTC
CASSSVEQFF
>once|.|TRBV19|TRBJ1-1
TGTGCCAGTAGTATCCAGAATGTTGGCGAAGCTTTCTTT
CASSIQNVGEAFF
>.|.|TRBV25-1|TRBJ2-7
TGTGCCAGCAGTGAACAGGGAATATACGAGCAGTACTTC
CASSEQGIYEQYF
>.|.|TRBV5-5|TRBJ2-2
TGTGCCAGCAGCTTGGTGATCGGCAAGATGAACACCGGGGAGCTGTTTTTT
CASSLVIGKMNTGELFF
>.|.|TRBV5-6|TRBJ1-2
TGTGCCAGCAGCTTTAGCAACTATGGCTACACCTTC
CASSFSNYGYTF
>.|.|TRBV19|TRBJ1-2
TGTGCCAGTATTCCAGGGGAGTATGGTGGCTACACCTTC
CASIPGEYGGYTF
>few|.|TRBV4-3|TRBJ1-1
TGCGCCAGCAGCCCACAGGGTGAGGGGGAAGCTTTCTTT
CASSPQGEGEAFF
>few|TRBD2|TRBV7-9|TRBJ2-1
TGTGCCAGCAGCCCGCACCCGGGACTAGGGAACAATGAGCAGTTCTTC
CASSPHPGLGNNEQFF
>.|.|TRBV5-1|TRBJ1-1
TGCGCCAGCAGCTTGGATGCAATGAACACTGAAGCTTTCTTT
CASSLDAMNTEAFF